What follows is one TCR beta chain and its context. Its antigen is not identified. The CDR3 spans 15 residues. Trimming at V came to 6 bases and at J to 3 bases, leaving 8 bases not matched to a gene. Per the germline V gene, CDR1 is SGHNT and CDR2 is YENEEA. Prepared TCR beta cDNA libraries contained unique molecular identifiers. Using its own MiXCR run on the PCR reads, TCRdb lists one record per CDR3 protein. The table records 740,000 or so distinct CDR3 sequences, about 57% of them present only once. This entry belongs to a study of post-analysis software for immune sequencing data. Study information: As for disease course, relapsing-remitting, secondary progressive and progressive-relapsing multiple sclerosis were all included.

Study-level points and caveats: When patients were compared with controls, 4 or 5 TRBV segments were more frequent, TRBV5-6, TRBV5-1 and TRBV20-1 among them.

Sequenced: blood. This receptor was obtained from a girl aged 5-17 years with multiple sclerosis. The chain couples TRBV11-3 to TRBJ2-3; 8 bases agree with TRBD2. The CDR3 DNA sequence: TGTGCCAGCAGTGGGGGTAGCGGGACAACAGATACGCAGTATTTT. Translation gives CASSGGSGTTDTQYF.